Listed here are 8 T cell receptor beta chains from one sample, sequenced in a study of CD8 T cells in Susac syndrome. Random hexamers were used to reverse transcribe the RNA input (about 0.5 to 1 ug). TCRdb analysed the immunoSEQ multiplex PCR reads with MiXCR anew, one entry per CDR3 protein. The profile shows approximately 190,000 distinct CDR3 sequences, 85% to 95% of them singletons. The sequencing input was CD8+ T cells from PBMCs. The receptors were gathered from a human donor with Susac syndrome.

This clonotype was recorded once. The rearrangement links TRBV7-9 to TRBJ1-1; no definite D call. The CDR3 totals 14 residues. Germline CDR1 SEHNR, CDR2 FQNEAQ (reference sequence). V lost 5 bases and J lost 6, with 16 bases in between. DNA of the CDR3: TGTGCCAGCAGCCCCACCAGTAACGGGGCTGAAGCTTTCTTT. It specifies CASSPTSNGAEAFF.

This clonotype was seen only once. V and J are TRBV2 and TRBJ2-7, with 10 bases identical to TRBD1. The length of the CDR3 is 17 residues. Germline V gene sequence: CDR1 SNHLY, CDR2 FYNNEI. V was pared by 6 bases and J by 6 bases, with 17 bases of the junction left unmatched. CDR3 region: CASRDLSAGTGALEQYF. The CDR3 bases are TGTGCCAGCAGAGACCTCAGTGCGGGGACAGGGGCCCTCGAGCAGTACTTC.

This chain joins TRBV4-2 and TRBJ2-3; D might be TRBD2 (6 bases). The V end lost 6 bases, the J end lost 2 bases, and 18 bases lay between the germline ends. The CDR3 totals 16 residues. CDR1 and CDR2 from the germline V gene are LGHNA and YNFKEQ. The CDR3 protein is CASRTAGGIITDTQYF. CDR3 nucleotide sequence: TGTGCCAGCAGGACAGCGGGTGGAATAATCACAGATACGCAGTATTTT.

The chain employs TRBV15 and TRBJ1-5; 7 nucleotides line up with TRBD1. CDR1 is LNHNV, CDR2 YYDKDF, per germline (reference sequence). J lost 0 bases, V lost 1 base, and 9 bases had no gene match. This CDR3 has 18 residues. The CDR3 nucleotides are TGTGCCACCAGCAGAGGTGGGACAGCTTTTTATAGCAATCAGCCCCAGCATTTT. It specifies CATSRGGTAFYSNQPQHF.

V is TRBV19 and J is TRBJ2-2, with D possibly being TRBD1 (5 bases). The CDR3 length is 15 residues. V gave up 4 bases and J gave up 0 bases, with 9 bases separating them. CDR1 and CDR2 from the germline V gene are LNHDA and SQIVND (reference sequence). This chain's CDR3 is CASSRTPANTGELFF. The CDR3 DNA sequence: TGTGCCAGTAGTAGGACACCAGCGAACACCGGGGAGCTGTTTTTT. Full variable domain (rest looked up from reference TRBV19 and TRBJ2-2): DGGITQSPKYLFRKEGQNVTLSCEQNLNHDAMYWYRQDPGQGLRLIYYSQIVNDFQKGDIAEGYSVSREKKESFPLTVTSAQKNPTAFYLCASSRTPANTGELFFGEGSRLTVL.

The chain links TRBV9 to TRBJ1-1; a weak D match, TRBD1 (6 bases). Trimming stripped 3 bases from V and 4 bases from J, with 10 bases between. This CDR3 is built from 13 residues. Germline V gene lookup returns CDR1 SGDLS and CDR2 YYNGEE. CDR3 in amino acids: CASSAAGATEAFF. For the CDR3, the DNA is TGTGCCAGCAGCGCCGCAGGGGCCACTGAAGCTTTCTTT.

The gene calls are TRBV4-1 and TRBJ1-1; the D is unclear. CDR3 length: 14 residues. With 7 bases removed from V and 3 bases from J, the gap between germline ends came to 15 bases. The germline gives CDR1 MGHRA, CDR2 YSYEKL. The CDR3 is CASNERTGYTEAFF. Here the CDR3 DNA reads TGCGCCAGCAACGAAAGGACGGGATACACTGAAGCTTTCTTT.

The chain carries TRBV11-2 and TRBJ2-1; tentative D call: TRBD2 (5 bases). V was pared by 3 bases and J by 0 bases, with 9 bases between. The CDR3 extends over 15 amino acids. Germline lookup yields CDR1 SGHAT and CDR2 FQNNGV. This CDR3 reads CASSFGADSYNEQFF. CDR3 nucleotide sequence: TGTGCCAGCAGCTTTGGAGCGGACTCCTACAATGAGCAGTTCTTC.